This TCR beta chain was identified during a study of cytotoxic CD8 clonotypes in ibrutinib-treated CLL (dated by TCRdb to about 2021). Some background on the complete study: In this cohort, 15 or so patients were treatment-naive and ten to eleven were relapsed/refractory, while roughly 17 had unmutated IGHV. Responses were partial in approximately 24 patients and complete in 2; after median around 65 months follow-up, around 14 stayed in remission and 12 progressed. Response samples were obtained after a median of approximately twelve months of treatment, with a range of roughly 6 to 40 months. Samples averaged 255,043 productive templates and approximately 100,000 productive rearrangements. Of the roughly 86 people in the trial, 26 had longitudinal samples available. Cryopreserved peripheral blood mononuclear cells were collected at three points: before therapy, at response, and at either sustained remission or disease progression. Patients were still on ibrutinib when every remission and progressive disease sample was collected. What the authors observed across the whole study: Clonality rose at ibrutinib response, remained stable during sustained remission, and dropped back toward baseline at progression. Public clonotypes were found to be uncommon and were observed to contract or remain stable during treatment; the increase in clonality was shown to reflect expansion of private clonotypes at ibrutinib response. At baseline, clonality was higher than in age-matched healthy donors and showed a strong correlation with circulating CD8+ T-cell counts. Lymph node repertoires were not examined, and the timing of sampling was not matched between patients in sustained remission and those whose disease progressed.

The time point label here, explained by the study, means: around 25 months on ibrutinib. For TCR beta library preparation, around 2.2 micrograms of genomic DNA was extracted from cryopreserved PBMCs. Longitudinal blood samples from CLL patients receiving ibrutinib monotherapy were subjected to high-throughput TCR beta sequencing. Patients were enrolled in a phase 2 open-label single-center ibrutinib monotherapy trial. CDR1 and CDR2, looked up from the germline V gene, are SGHTA and FQGNSA. V loses 2 bases of germline sequence and J loses 0 bases, and the interval between the two ends is 13 bases. From its cysteine to its phenylalanine, the CDR3 spans 16 amino acids. Just CDR3 DNA is preserved here, 48 bases in frame from base 1. A remark on this clone: No antigen is known for it. There are no base qualities to consult, and no much larger clone falls within one base.

On a MiSeq, deep resolution sequencing aimed for a depth between 1 in 1 million and 1 in 200,000 T cells, with each clonotype covered around 10x on average. TCR beta libraries were generated with the immunoSEQ hsTCRB Kit. On the authors' methods: ImmunoSEQ Data Assistant and ImmunoSEQ Analyzer were used for data analysis, and V, D and J genes were assigned according to IMGT definitions. Clonality was computed as one minus normalized Shannon entropy of productive rearrangement frequencies, ranging from 0 to 1. Only overrepresented clonotypes making up at least 0.05% of each patient's repertoire were included in the public clonotype analysis. Approximately 14 age-matched healthy donor repertoires from immuneACCESS were used as controls for clonality. In TCRdb, the immuneACCESS table is reduced to in-frame sequences with V and J assigned. These tables do not hold every clone; where another copy was compared, an unresolved V gene accounts for under half, and the others remain unexplained. V and J calls plus clone size are reproduced from that table; the DNA served to infer D and trimming. The sample includes approximately 150,000 clones, with under 90% observed a single time. Clones ranked in the top ten supply roughly 4.5% of the sample.

The sample here was PBMCs, taken after 24 months of ibrutinib treatment. The sequence links TRBV7-2 to TRBJ1-2; the D gene assignment is ambiguous. This TCR derives from a human donor with chronic lymphocytic leukemia. The nucleotides are TGTGCCAGCAGCTTATCTTTACTGATAGCTAACTATGGCTACACCTTC. It translates to CASSLSLLIANYGYTF.